The 11 T cell receptor beta chains below all came from one sample that was sequenced in a study of OX40 agonist ivuxolimab in advanced cancers. Only in-frame clones appear in the TCRdb table, and some are missing; sequencing was by immunoSEQ multiplex PCR. The sample yields roughly 93,000 clones, roughly nine tenths seen once. The source was CD4+ or CD8+ T cells sorted from blood, collected in a trial of the OX40 agonist ivuxolimab. The receptor source for this set is an adult with an advanced solid tumor such as melanoma, head and neck, liver or kidney cancer.

The chain carries TRBV9 and TRBJ1-1; D might be TRBD1 (5 bases). The CDR3 sequence is 14 residues long. The V end was cut by 4 bases, the J end by 8 bases, with 18 bases between. Germline V gene lookup returns CDR1 SGDLS and CDR2 YYNGEE. This CDR3 reads CASSLGQGAEEAFF. As DNA, the CDR3 is TGTGCCAGCAGCCTCGGACAAGGGGCAGAAGAAGCTTTCTTT. Combining the CDR3 with reference TRBV9 and TRBJ1-1 gives the whole variable domain DSGVTQTPKHLITATGQRVTLRCSPRSGDLSVYWYQQSLDQGLQFLIQYYNGEERAKGNILERFSAQQFPDLHSELNLSSLELGDSALYFCASSLGQGAEEAFFGQGTRLTVV.

This chain connects TRBV6-1 to TRBJ2-7; no clear D. Trimming left V 6 bases short and J 3 bases short, with 12 bases between. The CDR3 covers 13 residues. Germline lookup yields CDR1 MNHNS and CDR2 SASEGT. The CDR3 spells CASSAASRYEQYF. The CDR3 DNA follows: TGTGCCAGCAGCGCGGCCTCCCGCTACGAGCAGTACTTC.

This clone was observed once. The chain joins TRBV30 to TRBJ1-5; perhaps TRBD1 as D (5 bases). Germline assignment: CDR1 GTSNPN and CDR2 SVGIG (reference sequence). This CDR3 has 13 amino acids. V lost 2 bases, J lost 5 bases, and 10 bases lay in between. The CDR3 sequence: CAWSRGVDQPQHF. The CDR3 coding sequence is TGTGCCTGGAGTCGAGGGGTCGATCAGCCCCAGCATTTT.

V and J are TRBV5-4 and TRBJ1-1; D remains ambiguous. The germline CDR1 and CDR2 sequences are SGHNT and YYREEE (reference sequence). This CDR3 spans 15 amino acids. V lost 4 bases and J 0 bases, leaving 13 bases between the germline ends. The CDR3 nucleotides read TGTGCCAGCAGCCAGGTAAGCCAGTTGAACACTGAAGCTTTCTTT. This translates into CASSQVSQLNTEAFF.

This chain uses TRBV19 with TRBJ1-2; 8 bases fit TRBD1. This CDR3 comprises 18 residues. Trimming removed 3 bases from V and 8 bases from J; junction bases left unmatched: 20. The germline gives CDR1 LNHDA, CDR2 SQIVND (reference sequence). The CDR3 here is CASSIQFQGASGTKGYTF. The DNA of the CDR3 is TGTGCCAGTAGTATTCAGTTCCAGGGGGCGTCCGGAACTAAAGGCTACACCTTC.

The chain joins TRBV30 to TRBJ1-2, with no clear D. Germline loops: CDR1 GTSNPN, CDR2 SVGIG (reference sequence). The V and J ends lost 0 bases and 2 bases respectively, with 13 bases between them. The CDR3 extends over 15 amino acids. CDR3 in amino acids: CAWSVNGIPNYGYTF. The CDR3 region has the DNA TGTGCCTGGAGTGTAAATGGCATTCCGAACTATGGCTACACCTTC.

The genes are TRBV11-2 and TRBJ2-1, with a possible D match to TRBD2 (6 bases). The V gene's germline CDR1 is SGHAT and CDR2 FQNNGV. The V end lost 0 bases, the J end lost 11 bases, and 14 bases lay between the germline ends. The CDR3 runs 14 residues. The CDR3 loop is CASSLDPGLAKQFF. CDR3 DNA sequence: TGTGCCAGCAGCTTAGACCCGGGACTGGCAAAGCAGTTCTTC.

J is TRBJ1-3 and V is TRBV5-6, with 11 bases that match TRBD1. The length of the CDR3 is 18 residues. V lost 4 bases to trimming and J lost 4 bases; unmatched junction nucleotides: 13. Germline V gene data show CDR1 as SGHDT and CDR2 as YYEEEE. CDR3 region: CASSPVADRGRPGNTIYF. The CDR3 DNA reads as TGTGCCAGCAGCCCAGTTGCGGACAGGGGGCGCCCGGGAAACACCATATATTTT.

The V call is TRBV5-6, the J call TRBJ1-2, with 9 bases identical to TRBD1. This CDR3 has 15 residues. Unmatched junction bases numbered 8, after V lost 0 bases and J lost 8 bases. Looked up from germline, CDR1 is SGHDT and CDR2 is YYEEEE. In DNA, the CDR3 is TGTGCCAGCAGCTTGGAGGCGGGACAGGGAGGCGGCTACACCTTC. Protein: CASSLEAGQGGGYTF. Full variable domain (rest looked up from reference TRBV5-6 and TRBJ1-2): DAGVTQSPTHLIKTRGQQVTLRCSPKSGHDTVSWYQQALGQGPQFIFQYYEEEERQRGNFPDRFSGHQFPNYSSELNVNALLLGDSALYLCASSLEAGQGGGYTFGSGTRLTVV.

The rearrangement links TRBV14 to TRBJ1-1, with D possibly being TRBD1 (5 bases). Trimming took off 1 base at V and 4 bases at J, with 10 bases between the two ends. This CDR3 is built from 14 residues. Per the germline V gene, CDR1 is SGHDN and CDR2 is FVKESK. The CDR3 region is CASSQVVTGTEAFF. CDR3 coding DNA: TGTGCCAGCAGCCAAGTCGTCACAGGCACTGAAGCTTTCTTT. The variable domain in full, with the rest retrieved from reference TRBV14 and TRBJ1-1, is EAGVTQFPSHSVIEKGQTVTLRCDPISGHDNLYWYRRVMGKEIKFLLHFVKESKQDESGMPNNRFLAERTGGTYSTLKVQPAELEDSGVYFCASSQVVTGTEAFFGQGTRLTVV.

The chain recombines TRBV5-8 with TRBJ2-7; D remains unclear. Per the germline V gene, CDR1 is SGHTS and CDR2 is YDEGEE. Trimming removed 3 bases at V and 0 bases at J, with 4 bases between. The CDR3 runs to 12 residues. The CDR3 DNA sequence: TGTGCCAGCAGCTCGAGCTCCTACGAGCAGTACTTC. Translated: CASSSSSYEQYF.